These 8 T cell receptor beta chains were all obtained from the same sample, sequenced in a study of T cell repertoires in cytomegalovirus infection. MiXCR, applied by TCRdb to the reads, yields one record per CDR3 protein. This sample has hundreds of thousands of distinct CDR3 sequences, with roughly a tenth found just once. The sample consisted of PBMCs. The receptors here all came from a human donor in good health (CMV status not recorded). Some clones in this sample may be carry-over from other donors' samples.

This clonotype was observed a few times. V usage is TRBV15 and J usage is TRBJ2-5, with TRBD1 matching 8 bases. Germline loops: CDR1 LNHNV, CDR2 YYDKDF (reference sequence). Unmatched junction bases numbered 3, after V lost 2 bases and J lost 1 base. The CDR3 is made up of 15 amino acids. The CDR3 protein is CATSRRQGPQETQYF. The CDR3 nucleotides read TGTGCCACCAGCAGAAGACAGGGGCCCCAAGAGACCCAGTACTTC.

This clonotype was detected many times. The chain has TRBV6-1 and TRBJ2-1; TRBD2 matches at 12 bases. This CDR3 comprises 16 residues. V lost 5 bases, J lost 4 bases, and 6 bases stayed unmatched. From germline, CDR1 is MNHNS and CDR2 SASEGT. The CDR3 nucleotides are TGTGCCAGCAGTCTTAGGACTAGCGGGGCGTACAATGAGCAGTTCTTC. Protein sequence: CASSLRTSGAYNEQFF.

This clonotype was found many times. The CDR3, as DNA: TGTGCCAGCAGCCGAATGATAGCGCCGCATGAGCAGTTCTTC. Amino acids: CASSRMIAPHEQFF. The chain couples TRBV7-2 to TRBJ2-1, with a weak D call TRBD2 (5 bases). The germline V and J ends were trimmed by 5 bases and 8 bases, with 16 bases remaining between them. The CDR3 length is 14 residues. Germline loops: CDR1 SGHTA, CDR2 FQGNSA.

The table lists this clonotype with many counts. Here the CDR3 DNA reads TGCAGCGTGGCCCGCAGACCCAACAATGAGCAGTTCTTC. Amino acids: CSVARRPNNEQFF. The rearrangement links TRBV29-1 to TRBJ2-1; D is undetermined. V lost 6 bases and J 5 bases, leaving 14 bases between the germline ends. The CDR3 has 13 residues. The germline V gene encodes CDR1 SQVTM and CDR2 ANQGSEA.

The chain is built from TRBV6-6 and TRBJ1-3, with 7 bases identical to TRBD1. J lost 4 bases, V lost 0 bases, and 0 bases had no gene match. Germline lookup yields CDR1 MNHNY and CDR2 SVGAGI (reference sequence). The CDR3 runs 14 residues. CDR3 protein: CASSYSTGGNTIYF. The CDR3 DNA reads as TGTGCCAGCAGTTACTCGACAGGGGGAAACACCATATATTTT.

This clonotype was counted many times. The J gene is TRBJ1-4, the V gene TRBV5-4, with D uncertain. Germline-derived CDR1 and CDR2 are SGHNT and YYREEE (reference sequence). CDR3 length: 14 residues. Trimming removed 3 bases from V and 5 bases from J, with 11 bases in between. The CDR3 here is CASSSQLGNEKLFF. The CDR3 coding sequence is TGTGCCAGCAGCTCGCAGTTGGGGAATGAAAAACTGTTTTTT.

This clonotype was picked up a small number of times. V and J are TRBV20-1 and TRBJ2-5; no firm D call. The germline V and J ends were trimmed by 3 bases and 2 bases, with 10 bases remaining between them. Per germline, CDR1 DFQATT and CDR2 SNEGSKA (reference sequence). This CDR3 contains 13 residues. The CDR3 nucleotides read TGCAGTGCTAGTGGCTTTCAACAAGAGACCCAGTACTTC. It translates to CSASGFQQETQYF.

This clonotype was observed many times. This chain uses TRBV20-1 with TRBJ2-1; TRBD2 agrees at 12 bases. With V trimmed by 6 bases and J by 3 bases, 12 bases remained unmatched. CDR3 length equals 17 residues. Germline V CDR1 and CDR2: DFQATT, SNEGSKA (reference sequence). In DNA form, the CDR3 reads TGCAGTGCGCGGACTAGCGGGGTCTACTTTCGCTACAATGAGCAGTTCTTC. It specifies CSARTSGVYFRYNEQFF.